These 9 T cell receptor beta chains were sequenced from one sample in a study of Ad26.COV2.S vaccination and SARS-CoV-2 variants. Sequenced by immunoSEQ multiplex PCR; TCRdb stores in-frame clones only, minus some. The table includes roughly 460,000 clones, roughly 87% detected once. Sample treatment: some 19 received Ad26.COV2.S at low or high dose, single or two shots; several received placebo; per-sample allocation not given. The samples date from day 63 after the first vaccine or placebo injection. The specimen comprised peripheral blood, sampled in a trial of Ad26.COV2.S vaccine versus placebo. Receptor source: a person between 18 and 65 years old who received the Ad26.COV2.S COVID-19 vaccine or a placebo.

The rearrangement joins TRBV6-4 to TRBJ2-1; maybe TRBD1 (5 bases). The CDR3 runs to 12 residues. CDR1 and CDR2 from the germline V gene are MRHNA and SNTAGT. V was pared by 0 bases and J by 15 bases, with 12 bases between. The CDR3 DNA follows: TGTGCCAGCAGTGACTCGGGGCGTTCGGGGTTCTTC. This encodes CASSDSGRSGFF.

This clone has a single count. V is TRBV4-3 and J is TRBJ1-3; D not resolved. This CDR3 has 17 residues. The germline gives CDR1 LGHNA, CDR2 YSLEER. V gave up 0 bases and J gave up 2 bases, with 14 bases separating them. CDR3 bases: TGCGCCAGCAGCCAAGATCTTGAGAGGGAAGCTGGAAACACCATATATTTT. It codes for CASSQDLEREAGNTIYF.

V and J are TRBV6-5 and TRBJ2-2; D is ambiguous. Germline assignment: CDR1 MNHEY and CDR2 SVGAGI. Trimming removed 11 bases at V and 7 bases at J, with 14 bases between. The CDR3 length is 12 residues. The CDR3 sequence: CAGSRFGGELFF. The CDR3, as DNA: TGTGCCGGTTCTCGGTTCGGCGGGGAGCTGTTTTTT.

V gene TRBV6-4 combines with J gene TRBJ1-1; D gene uncertain. V dropped 8 bases and J dropped 1 base, with 11 bases sitting between them. Germline CDR1 reads MRHNA; CDR2 reads SNTAGT. The CDR3 spans 13 residues. The CDR3 DNA reads as TGTGCCAGCTCCCTTGAGGAGAACACTGAAGCTTTCTTT. This gives the protein CASSLEENTEAFF.

This clone was seen once. The rearrangement uses TRBV7-9 and TRBJ2-3; D may match TRBD1 or TRBD2 (5 bases each). V was trimmed by 5 bases and J by 4 bases, leaving 25 bases between them. The CDR3 runs to 18 residues. Germline CDR1 reads SEHNR; CDR2 reads FQNEAQ (reference sequence). CDR3 DNA: TGTGCCAGCAGCGGCCAGTACGCATGGGGGAGTCCCGCAGATACGCAGTATTTT. Protein sequence: CASSGQYAWGSPADTQYF.

V gene TRBV18 combines with J gene TRBJ2-7; the D is unclear. There are 13 residues in the CDR3. V lost 0 bases, J lost 2 bases, and 5 bases lay in between. CDR1 and CDR2 (germline): KGHSH, LQKENI. The CDR3 is CASSPPDPYEQYF. The CDR3 DNA sequence: TGTGCCAGCTCACCACCGGACCCCTACGAGCAGTACTTC.

V is TRBV20-1 and J is TRBJ1-5; D gene unclear. Germline V gene data show CDR1 as DFQATT and CDR2 as SNEGSKA (reference sequence). There are 14 residues in the CDR3. V was trimmed by 3 bases and J by 0 bases, leaving 9 bases between them. The CDR3 coding sequence is TGCAGTGCTAGTCTCCAATATAGCAATCAGCCCCAGCATTTT. Its protein product is CSASLQYSNQPQHF.

The J gene is TRBJ1-6, the V gene TRBV6-2 or TRBV6-3; TRBD1 might be the D (5 bases). This CDR3 region has 15 residues. V dropped 4 bases and J dropped 8 bases, with 15 bases sitting between them. Germline CDR1 and CDR2: MNHEY and SVGEGT. CDR3 amino acids: CASSFRNLRDSPLHF. CDR3 DNA sequence: TGTGCCAGCAGTTTCAGAAACCTCAGGGATTCACCCCTCCACTTT.

The rearrangement joins TRBV19 to TRBJ2-1; D is unclear. The germline V and J ends were trimmed by 6 bases and 9 bases, with 15 bases remaining between them. CDR1 is LNHDA and CDR2 is SQIVND in the germline V gene (reference sequence). This CDR3 is 13 amino acids long. CDR3 nucleotide sequence: TGTGCCAGTAGGGTCCGCGGCCAGTTTGAGCAGTTCTTC. Its protein product is CASRVRGQFEQFF.